The clone carrying this T cell receptor beta chain was counted only a few times. Antigen: not known. This table comes from immunoSEQ multiplex PCR, and its TCRdb copy is limited to in-frame clones, with some not included. The sample lists fewer than 60,000 clones, 65% to 80% occurring once. The germline V gene has CDR1 MNHNS and CDR2 SASEGT. The CDR3 is made up of 13 amino acids. Trimming removed 7 bases at V and 1 base at J, with 10 bases between. This entry comes from a study of PD-1 blockade in mismatch repair-deficient tumors. General study results and limits: Tumor-resident clones, often absent from pretreatment blood, expanded after pembrolizumab and then contracted.

Every patient had mismatch repair deficiency by PCR or immunohistochemistry. The sample in question was PBMCs, obtained before pembrolizumab treatment. This TCR came from an adult with mismatch repair-deficient cancer. The rearrangement joins TRBV6-1 to TRBJ1-1; D gene uncertain. The CDR3 DNA reads as TGTGCCAGCACCGTCGGAGGGAACACTGAAGCTTTCTTT. This codes for CASTVGGNTEAFF.